Listed below are T cell receptor beta chains from one sample, sequenced in a study of T cell clonotyping in hematopoietic cell transplantation. TCRdb keeps only in-frame clones here, not all; method: immunoSEQ multiplex PCR. The sample holds 13,000 to 15,000 clones; 62% are singletons and the top ten take 7.5% to 10%. Sequencing was carried out using PBMCs. The receptors were sampled from a human donor who either received an allogeneic hematopoietic cell transplant for a myeloid malignancy or was a related donor (not recorded which). Some clones in this sample may be carry-over from other donors' samples. Each CDR3 is given with its conserved first and last residue. The order of the fields is D gene, V gene, clone size, J gene, CDR3 DNA, CDR3 protein. D genes are given only for firm matches. The size entry is marked missing in some rows and otherwise reads once, few, many or a size class.

>TRBD1|TRBV6-5|-|TRBJ2-7
TGTGCCAGCAGGCACCGGGACAGCTACGAGCAGTACTTC
CASRHRDSYEQYF
>-|TRBV29-1|-|TRBJ2-7
TGCAGCGTTGAACGACTAGGGGGCGAGCAGTACTTC
CSVERLGGEQYF
>-|TRBV7-9|-|TRBJ1-2
TGTGCCAGCAGCTTAGGGTTGGGGGACCTCGCTAACTATGGCTACACCTTC
CASSLGLGDLANYGYTF
>-|TRBV7-2|-|TRBJ1-2
TGTGCCAGCAGCCCGGGACAACCGTATGGCTACACCTTC
CASSPGQPYGYTF
>-|TRBV25-1|few|TRBJ1-1
TGTGCCAGCAGTCCCCCGGGCACATACACTGAAGCTTTCTTT
CASSPPGTYTEAFF
>-|TRBV28|once|TRBJ2-3
TGTGCCAGCAGTTTACCTAGCAGAGATACGCAGTATTTT
CASSLPSRDTQYF
>-|TRBV30|-|TRBJ1-4
TGTGCCTGGAGTGCGAGATCCACAGGGGAAAAACTGTTTTTT
CAWSARSTGEKLFF
>TRBD1|TRBV4-3|-|TRBJ1-6
TGCGCCAGCAGCCAATCGACAGGGGGCAGGTCACCCCTCCACTTT
CASSQSTGGRSPLHF
>TRBD1|TRBV5-6|-|TRBJ2-7
TGTGCCAGCAGCGGGACAGGGTCCAGGAACGAGCAGTACTTC
CASSGTGSRNEQYF
>-|TRBV7-9|few|TRBJ2-7
TGTGCCAGCAGCTTAGTTTCCTACGAGCAGTACTTC
CASSLVSYEQYF
>TRBD1|TRBV30|-|TRBJ1-1
TGTGCCTGGGTCCCGGGACAGGGGCTCATGAACACTGAAGCTTTCTTT
CAWVPGQGLMNTEAFF
>TRBD2|TRBV30|-|TRBJ2-2
TGTGCCTGGATGAAGCGGGGGGAAACCGGGGAGCTGTTTTTT
CAWMKRGETGELFF
>-|TRBV19|-|TRBJ2-5
TGTGCCAGTAGCCCAGGGAACCAAGAGACCCAGTACTTC
CASSPGNQETQYF
>-|TRBV6-5|-|TRBJ1-6
TGTGCCAGCAAAGGACGGGAGGATTCACCCCTCCACTTT
CASKGREDSPLHF
>-|TRBV4-1|-|TRBJ1-4
TGCGCCAGCAGCCCAGAGGGTCTAAGGGGGGAAAAACTGTTTTTT
CASSPEGLRGEKLFF
>-|TRBV5-6|-|TRBJ1-6
TGTGCCAGCAGTCAGGGGCCTGGTAATTCACCCCTCCACTTT
CASSQGPGNSPLHF
>TRBD1|TRBV5-6|-|TRBJ1-2
TGTGCCAGCAGCTTGTGGGACAGAAACTATGGCTACACCTTC
CASSLWDRNYGYTF
>-|TRBV9|medium-sized|TRBJ2-7
TGTGCCAGCAGCGAAATGGGGGAGTACGAGCAGTACTTC
CASSEMGEYEQYF
>-|TRBV30|-|TRBJ2-5
TGTGCCTGGAGTGTAGGGGGGACCGGGGGTGGGGAGACCCAGTACTTC
CAWSVGGTGGGETQYF
>-|TRBV7-8|-|TRBJ2-7
TGTGCCAGCAGCCCCACCGGGGGACAGAACTCCTACGAGCAGTACTTC
CASSPTGGQNSYEQYF
>-|TRBV5-1|-|TRBJ1-2
TGCGCCAGCAGCGACGACCGGGACTATGGCTACACCTTC
CASSDDRDYGYTF
>TRBD1|TRBV6-5|-|TRBJ1-1
TGTGCCAGCAGCCCCTCTGGGACAGACCTAGAAGCTTTCTTT
CASSPSGTDLEAFF
>-|TRBV7-9|few|TRBJ2-7
TGTGCCAGCAGCTCGGAATTCAGGGCTTACGAGCAGTACTTC
CASSSEFRAYEQYF
>-|TRBV6-1|-|TRBJ1-1
TGTGCCAGCAGGCAGGGTTCGGACGCTTTCTTT
CASRQGSDAFF
>-|TRBV4-1|-|TRBJ2-1
TGCGCCAGCAGCGGAGACAATGAGCAGTTCTTC
CASSGDNEQFF
>-|TRBV7-6|-|TRBJ2-2
TGTGCCAGCAGCTTAGCGCCGACGGGGGGCATCGGGGAGCTGTTTTTT
CASSLAPTGGIGELFF
>-|TRBV5-6|-|TRBJ1-5
TGTGCCAGCAGCGGGATGGGATTGGGCAATCAGCCCCAGCATTTT
CASSGMGLGNQPQHF